What follows describes a single TCR beta chain. No cognate antigen has been identified for it. Base qualities were left out, and no much larger clone turns up one base away. These data belong to a study of shared clonotypes between healthy human individuals (dated by TCRdb to 2018 to 2021). Regarding the complete study: The cohort comprised a couple of women and a few men aged 18 to 49 years. To estimate repertoire size and how much clonotype sharing occurs between individuals, the study deeply sequenced the blood TCR repertoires of five healthy adults. Per donor, leukapheresis produced somewhere between about 0.9 and 9.5 billion PBMCs. Libraries were prepared and TCR repertoires were sequenced by different laboratories using diverse techniques, in order to increase sequencing depth and limit assay-specific biases. For each donor, CD4 naive and CD4 memory were each run on three plates, CD8 naive on two plates, and CD8 memory on one plate. The paper as a whole reports these results and caveats: Because the study included only a small number of donors, the genetic and exposure-history diversity represented was limited. Estimated clonotype richness was generally larger for naive than for memory subsets. Compared with non-shared clonotypes, the clonotypes found in all four sorted-subset donors had higher generation probabilities. Rarefaction of sorted-subset datasets indicated incomplete sequencing despite the large sequencing depth. Pairwise subsampling indicated that sequencing depth was expected to affect the degree of clonotype sharing among donors. Sharing across several donors was observed for 5% to 6.5% of naive CD4, 3% to 3.5% of naive CD8, around 2.5% of memory CD4, and about 0.4% of memory CD8 clonotypes. Sampling was limited to blood, and TCR repertoires in tissue likely differ from TCR repertoires in blood.

TCR CDR3 regions were amplified from genomic DNA by multiplex PCR using the deep immunoSEQ assay. Extracted genomic DNA from each cell subset was spread evenly across all wells of several immunoSEQ 96-well plates, with each plate serving as a replicate. Each replicate PCR for sorted subsets received roughly 0.2 ug genomic DNA, equal to some 32,000 T cell genomes. The purified libraries were quantified using a Qubit 3.0 fluorometer, sized with a Bioanalyzer 2100, and then quantified again using the KAPA Library Quantification kit. Each immunoSEQ 96-well plate was sequenced on its own single-read 150-cycle Illumina NextSeq 550 flow cell. Per the authors' processing: Because only junctional sequences without quality scores were contained in the immunoSEQ output, filtering matching that applied to full-length reads could not be performed. To assign V/J genes and CDR3, sequences were annotated using PyIR, a Python wrapper for IgBLAST v1.9, with IMGT germline references. Reads were filtered out if the reads had weak V/J assignments (E-value above 1e-6), no CDR3, stop codons, out-of-frame junctions, or ambiguous translated residues. V3J clonotypes were defined as sequences sharing an identical inferred V gene, J gene, and CDR3 amino acid sequence. To compute the percentage overlap between repertoires, the number of shared unique clonotypes was divided by the size of the smaller repertoire. RTK rarefaction, the Chao1 estimator, and Recon v2.1 estimates of unobserved clonotypes were used to assess repertoire richness. Generation probabilities were computed with OLGA for all TCRbeta clonotypes obtained by the gDNA method from several donors. Held by TCRdb, this immuneACCESS table contains in-frame sequences only and omits some clones. Under half of the omission traces to an unresolved V gene where checked; the cause of the rest is unknown. D and trimming come from the DNA, and the V and J calls and clone size come from that table. The sample table contains approximately 530,000 clones; only one count was recorded for more than 95% of them. About 0.06% of the sample belongs to the ten largest clones.

Healthy HIV-negative adults with no recently reported acute infections or vaccinations were included as donors. Every donor was a Caucasian adult residing in Nashville, Tennessee, USA. CD4+ T cells were enriched by magnetic negative selection; naive cells were then positively selected on CD45RA, and the negative fraction formed the memory subset. Blood was collected by leukapheresis, and PBMCs were isolated by Ficoll-Histopaque density gradient centrifugation and then cryopreserved in liquid nitrogen vapor phase. Purity and quantity of every magnetically sorted T cell population were checked by analytical flow cytometry. Each sorted fraction had its genomic DNA isolated and then quantified by UV absorbance on a Nanodrop 2000c. This TCR was recovered from a woman in her 30s in good health. Sequences were obtained from naive CD4+ T cells sorted from blood. The cell subset or site label of this sample denotes: CD45RA+ positively selected.

CDR3 sequence: CASSQVYGKQYF. The DNA reads TGCGCCAGCAGCCAAGTTTACGGGAAACAGTACTTC. Recombination connected TRBV4-1 to TRBJ2-4; TRBD2 is a weak D gene call, 5 bases matching. From the germline V gene, CDR1 is MGHRA and CDR2 is YSYEKL. V sheds 1 base and J sheds 13 bases, leaving 11 bases between their ends. Measured from the cysteine to the phenylalanine, the CDR3 is 12 residues long. Of all the DNA, just the CDR3 is kept, 36 bases in frame from base 1.